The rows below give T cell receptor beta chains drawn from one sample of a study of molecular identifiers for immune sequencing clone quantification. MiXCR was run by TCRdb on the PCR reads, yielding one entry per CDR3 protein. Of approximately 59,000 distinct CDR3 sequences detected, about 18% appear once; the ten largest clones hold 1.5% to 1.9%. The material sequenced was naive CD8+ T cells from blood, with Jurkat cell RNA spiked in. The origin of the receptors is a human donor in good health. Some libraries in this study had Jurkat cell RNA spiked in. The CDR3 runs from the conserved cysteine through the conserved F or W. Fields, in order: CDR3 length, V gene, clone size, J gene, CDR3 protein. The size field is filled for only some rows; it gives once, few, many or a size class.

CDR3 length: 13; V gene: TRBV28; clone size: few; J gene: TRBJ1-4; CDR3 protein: CASSIRQGGKLFF
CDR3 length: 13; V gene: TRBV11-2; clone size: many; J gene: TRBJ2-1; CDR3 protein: CASSLDVYNEQFF
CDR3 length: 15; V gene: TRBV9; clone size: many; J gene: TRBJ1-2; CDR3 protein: CASSQQGASDYGYTF
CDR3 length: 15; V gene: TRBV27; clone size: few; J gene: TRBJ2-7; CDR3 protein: CASSSSGPNIYEQYF
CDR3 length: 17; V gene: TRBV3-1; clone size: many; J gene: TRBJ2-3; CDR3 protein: CASSPMFSGRDTDTQYF
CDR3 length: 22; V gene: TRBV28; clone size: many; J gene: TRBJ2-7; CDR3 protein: CASSRTSGTVLQTLQSSYEQYF
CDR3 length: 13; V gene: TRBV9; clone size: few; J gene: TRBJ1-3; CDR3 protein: CASRPDTENTIYF
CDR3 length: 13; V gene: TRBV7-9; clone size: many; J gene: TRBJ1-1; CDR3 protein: CASSYGTGPEAFF
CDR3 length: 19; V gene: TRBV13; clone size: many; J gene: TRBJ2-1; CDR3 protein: CASSLEASSGRSYYNEQFF
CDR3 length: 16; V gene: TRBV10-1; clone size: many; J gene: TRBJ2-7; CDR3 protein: CASSDRTSARVYEQYF
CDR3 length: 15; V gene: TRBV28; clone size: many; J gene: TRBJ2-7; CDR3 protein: CASSFVGTSSYEQYF
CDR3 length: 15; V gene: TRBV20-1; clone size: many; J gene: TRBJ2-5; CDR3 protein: CSARVTGGNQETQYF
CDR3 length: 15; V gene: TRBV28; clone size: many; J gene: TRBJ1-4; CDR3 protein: CASSYSTATNEKLFF
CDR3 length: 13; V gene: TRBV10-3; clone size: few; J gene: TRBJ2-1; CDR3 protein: CAIQGALAYEQFF
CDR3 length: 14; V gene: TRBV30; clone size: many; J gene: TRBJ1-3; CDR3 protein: CACLGQDPSLTIYF
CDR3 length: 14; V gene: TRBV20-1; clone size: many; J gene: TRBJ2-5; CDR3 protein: CSAAPSGVQETQYF
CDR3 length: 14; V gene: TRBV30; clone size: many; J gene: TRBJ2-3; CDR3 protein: CAWEPGLLTDTQYF
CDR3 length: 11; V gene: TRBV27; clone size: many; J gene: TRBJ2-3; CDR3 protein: CASIFADTQYF
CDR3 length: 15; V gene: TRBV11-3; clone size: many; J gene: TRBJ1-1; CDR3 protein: CASSLAGQVGTEAFF
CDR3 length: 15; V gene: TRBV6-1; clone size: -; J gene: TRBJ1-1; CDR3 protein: CASSDYTVMNTEAFF
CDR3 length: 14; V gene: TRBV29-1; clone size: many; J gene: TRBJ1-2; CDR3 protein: CSVEKTGDFYGYTF
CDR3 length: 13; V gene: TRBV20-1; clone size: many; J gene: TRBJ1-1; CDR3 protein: CSARDIRRDRAFF
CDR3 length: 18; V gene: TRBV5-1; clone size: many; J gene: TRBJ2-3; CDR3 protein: CASSFSPGTGYSTDTQYF
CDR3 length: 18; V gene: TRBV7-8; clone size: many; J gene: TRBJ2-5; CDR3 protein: CASSLALIGGRDAETQYF
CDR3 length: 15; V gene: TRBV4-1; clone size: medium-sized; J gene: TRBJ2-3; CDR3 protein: CASSQAGRGTDTQYF
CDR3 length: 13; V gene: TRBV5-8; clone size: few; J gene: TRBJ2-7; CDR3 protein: CASSPLIYHEQYF
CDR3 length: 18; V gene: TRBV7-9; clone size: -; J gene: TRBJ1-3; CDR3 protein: CASSSTGTRELTGNTIYF
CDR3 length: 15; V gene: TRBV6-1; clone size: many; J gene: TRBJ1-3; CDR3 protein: CASTTTGLSGNTIYF
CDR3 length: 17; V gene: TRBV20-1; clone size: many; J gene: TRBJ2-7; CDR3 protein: CSARDRSSGQGASEQYF
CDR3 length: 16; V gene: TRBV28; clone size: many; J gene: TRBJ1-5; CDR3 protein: CASTPRSVYSNQPQHF
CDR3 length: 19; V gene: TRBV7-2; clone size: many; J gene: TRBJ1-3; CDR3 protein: CASSPDEGQGILYGNTIYF
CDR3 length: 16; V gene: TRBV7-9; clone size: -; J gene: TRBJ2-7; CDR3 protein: CASSLEELRPTGEQYF
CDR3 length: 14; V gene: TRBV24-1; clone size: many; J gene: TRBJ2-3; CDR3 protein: CATSDLMLADTQYF
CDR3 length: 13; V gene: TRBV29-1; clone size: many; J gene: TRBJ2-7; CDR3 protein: CSVEDNLANEQYF
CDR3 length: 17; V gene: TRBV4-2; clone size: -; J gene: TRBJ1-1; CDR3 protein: CASSHVLFEFMNTEAFF
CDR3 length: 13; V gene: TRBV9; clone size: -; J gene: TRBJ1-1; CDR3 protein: CASSLGQGSEAFF
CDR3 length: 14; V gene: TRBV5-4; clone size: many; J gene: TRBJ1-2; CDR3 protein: CASSRDGINYGYTF
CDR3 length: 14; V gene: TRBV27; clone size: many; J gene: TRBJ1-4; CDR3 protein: CASSLSARGEKLFF
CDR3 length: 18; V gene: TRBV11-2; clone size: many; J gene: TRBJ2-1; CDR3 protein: CASSSGRAGESPHNEQFF
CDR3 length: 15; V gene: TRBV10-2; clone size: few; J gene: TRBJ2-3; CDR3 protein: CASSSGTSSTDTQYF
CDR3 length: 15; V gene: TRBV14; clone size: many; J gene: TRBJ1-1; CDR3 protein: CASSQDPGTYTEAFF